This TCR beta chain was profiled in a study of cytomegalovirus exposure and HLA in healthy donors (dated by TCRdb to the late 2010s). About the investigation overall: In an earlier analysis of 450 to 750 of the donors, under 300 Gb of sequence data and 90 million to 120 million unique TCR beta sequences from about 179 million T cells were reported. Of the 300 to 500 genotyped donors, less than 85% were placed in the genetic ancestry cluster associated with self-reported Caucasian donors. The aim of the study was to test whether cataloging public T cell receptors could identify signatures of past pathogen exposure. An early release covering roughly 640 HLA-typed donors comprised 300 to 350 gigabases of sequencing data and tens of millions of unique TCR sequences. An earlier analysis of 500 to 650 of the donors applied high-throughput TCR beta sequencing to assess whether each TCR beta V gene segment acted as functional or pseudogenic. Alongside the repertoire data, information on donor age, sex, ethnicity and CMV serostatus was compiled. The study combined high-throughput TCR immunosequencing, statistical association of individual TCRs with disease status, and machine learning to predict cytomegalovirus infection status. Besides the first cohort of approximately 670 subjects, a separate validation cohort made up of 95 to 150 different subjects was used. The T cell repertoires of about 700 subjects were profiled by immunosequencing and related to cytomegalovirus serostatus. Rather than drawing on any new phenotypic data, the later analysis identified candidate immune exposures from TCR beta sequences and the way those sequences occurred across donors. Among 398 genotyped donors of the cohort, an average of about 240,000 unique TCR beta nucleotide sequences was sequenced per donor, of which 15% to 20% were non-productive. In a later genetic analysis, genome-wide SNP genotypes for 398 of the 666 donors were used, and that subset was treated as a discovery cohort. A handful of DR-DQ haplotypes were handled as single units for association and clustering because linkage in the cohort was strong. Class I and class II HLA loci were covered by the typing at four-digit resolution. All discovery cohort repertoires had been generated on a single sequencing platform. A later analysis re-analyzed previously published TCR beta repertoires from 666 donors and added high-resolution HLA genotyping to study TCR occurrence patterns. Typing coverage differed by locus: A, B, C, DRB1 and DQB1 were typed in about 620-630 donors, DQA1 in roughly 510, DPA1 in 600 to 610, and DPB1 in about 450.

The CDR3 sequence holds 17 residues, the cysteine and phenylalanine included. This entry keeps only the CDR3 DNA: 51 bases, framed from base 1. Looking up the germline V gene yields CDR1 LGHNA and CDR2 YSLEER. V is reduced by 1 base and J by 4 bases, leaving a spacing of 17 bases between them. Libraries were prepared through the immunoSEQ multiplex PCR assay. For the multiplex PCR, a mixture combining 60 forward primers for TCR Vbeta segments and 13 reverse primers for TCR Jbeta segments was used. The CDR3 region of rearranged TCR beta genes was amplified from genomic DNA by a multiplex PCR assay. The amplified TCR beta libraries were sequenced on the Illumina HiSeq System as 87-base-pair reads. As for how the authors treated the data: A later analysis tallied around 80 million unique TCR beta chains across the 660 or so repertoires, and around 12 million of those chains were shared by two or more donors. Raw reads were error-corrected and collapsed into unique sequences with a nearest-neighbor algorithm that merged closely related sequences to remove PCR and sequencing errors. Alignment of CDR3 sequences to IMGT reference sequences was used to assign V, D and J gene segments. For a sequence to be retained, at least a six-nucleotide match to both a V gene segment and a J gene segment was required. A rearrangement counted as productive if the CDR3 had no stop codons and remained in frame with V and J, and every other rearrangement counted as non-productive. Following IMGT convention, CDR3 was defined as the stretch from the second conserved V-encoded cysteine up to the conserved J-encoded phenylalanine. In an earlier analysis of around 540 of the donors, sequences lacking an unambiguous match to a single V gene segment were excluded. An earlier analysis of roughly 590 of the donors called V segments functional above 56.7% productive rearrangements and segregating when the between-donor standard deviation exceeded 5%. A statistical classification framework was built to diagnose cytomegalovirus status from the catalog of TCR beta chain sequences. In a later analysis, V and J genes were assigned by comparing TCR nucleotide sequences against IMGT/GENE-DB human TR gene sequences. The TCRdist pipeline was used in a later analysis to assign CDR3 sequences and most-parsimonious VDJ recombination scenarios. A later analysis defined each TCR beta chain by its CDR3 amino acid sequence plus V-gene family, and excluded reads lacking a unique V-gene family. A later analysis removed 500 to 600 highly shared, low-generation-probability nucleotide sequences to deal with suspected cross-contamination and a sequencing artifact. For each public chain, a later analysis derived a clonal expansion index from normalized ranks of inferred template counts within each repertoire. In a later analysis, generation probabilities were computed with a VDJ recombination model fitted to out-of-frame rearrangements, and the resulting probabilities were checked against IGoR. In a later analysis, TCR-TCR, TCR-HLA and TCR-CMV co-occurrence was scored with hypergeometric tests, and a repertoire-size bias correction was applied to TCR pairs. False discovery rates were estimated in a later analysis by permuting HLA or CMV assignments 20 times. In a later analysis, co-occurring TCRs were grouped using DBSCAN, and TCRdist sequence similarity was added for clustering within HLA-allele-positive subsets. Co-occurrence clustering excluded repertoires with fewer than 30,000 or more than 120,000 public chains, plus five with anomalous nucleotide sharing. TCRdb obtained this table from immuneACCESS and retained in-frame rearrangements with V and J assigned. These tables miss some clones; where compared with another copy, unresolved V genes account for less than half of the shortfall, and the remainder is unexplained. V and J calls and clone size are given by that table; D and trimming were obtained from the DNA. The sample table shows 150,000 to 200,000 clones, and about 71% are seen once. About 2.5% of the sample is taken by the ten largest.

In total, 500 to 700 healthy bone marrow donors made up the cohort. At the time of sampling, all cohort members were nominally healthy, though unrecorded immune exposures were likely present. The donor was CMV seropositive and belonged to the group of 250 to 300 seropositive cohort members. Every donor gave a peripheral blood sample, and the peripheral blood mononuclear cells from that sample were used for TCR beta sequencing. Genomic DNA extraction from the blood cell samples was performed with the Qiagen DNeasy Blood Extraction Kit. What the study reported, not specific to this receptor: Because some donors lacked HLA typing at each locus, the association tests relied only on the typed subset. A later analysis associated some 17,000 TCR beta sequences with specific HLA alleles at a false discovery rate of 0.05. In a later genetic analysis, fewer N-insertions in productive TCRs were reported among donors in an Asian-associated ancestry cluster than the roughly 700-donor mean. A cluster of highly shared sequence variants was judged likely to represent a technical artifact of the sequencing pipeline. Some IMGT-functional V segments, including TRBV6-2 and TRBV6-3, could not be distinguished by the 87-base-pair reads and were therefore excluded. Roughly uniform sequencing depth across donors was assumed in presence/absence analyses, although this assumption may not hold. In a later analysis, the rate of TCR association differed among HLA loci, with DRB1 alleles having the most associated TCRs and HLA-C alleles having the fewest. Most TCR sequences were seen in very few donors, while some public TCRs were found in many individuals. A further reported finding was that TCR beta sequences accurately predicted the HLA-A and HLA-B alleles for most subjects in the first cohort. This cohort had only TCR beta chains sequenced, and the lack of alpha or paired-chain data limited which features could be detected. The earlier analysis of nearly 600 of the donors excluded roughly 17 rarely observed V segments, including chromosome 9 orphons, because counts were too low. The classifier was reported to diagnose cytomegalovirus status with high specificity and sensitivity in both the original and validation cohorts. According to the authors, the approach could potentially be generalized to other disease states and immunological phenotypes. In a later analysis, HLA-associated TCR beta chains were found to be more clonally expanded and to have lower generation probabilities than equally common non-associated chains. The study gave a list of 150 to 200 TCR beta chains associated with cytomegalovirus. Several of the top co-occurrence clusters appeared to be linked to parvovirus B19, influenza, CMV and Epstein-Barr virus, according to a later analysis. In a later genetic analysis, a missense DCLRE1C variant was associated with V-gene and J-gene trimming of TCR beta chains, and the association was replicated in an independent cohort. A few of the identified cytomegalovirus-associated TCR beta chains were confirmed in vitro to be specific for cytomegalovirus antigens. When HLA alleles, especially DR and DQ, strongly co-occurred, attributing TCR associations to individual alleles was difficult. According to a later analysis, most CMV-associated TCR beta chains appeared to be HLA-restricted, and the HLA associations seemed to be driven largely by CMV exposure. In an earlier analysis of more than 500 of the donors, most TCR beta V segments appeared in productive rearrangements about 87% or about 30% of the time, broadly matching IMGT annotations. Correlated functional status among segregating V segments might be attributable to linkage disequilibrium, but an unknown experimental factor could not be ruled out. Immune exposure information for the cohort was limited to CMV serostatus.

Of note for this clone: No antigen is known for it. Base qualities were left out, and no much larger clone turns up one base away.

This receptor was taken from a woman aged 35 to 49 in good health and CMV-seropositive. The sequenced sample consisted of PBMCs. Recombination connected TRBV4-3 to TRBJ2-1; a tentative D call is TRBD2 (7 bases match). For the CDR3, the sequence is CASSQGGGGAGYNEQFF. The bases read TGCGCCAGCAGCCAAGGTGGGGGGGGCGCAGGATACAATGAGCAGTTCTTC.